The 32 T cell receptor beta chains below come from one sample, sequenced in a study of identical twins. TCRdb independently ran MiXCR on the 5' RACE reads; one entry per CDR3 protein. The repertoire holds approximately 230,000 distinct CDR3 sequences, with roughly 7.1% as singletons. The same sample was also used in a study of T cells expressing NK-cell markers.

The material sequenced was CD8+ T cells sorted from blood. The receptors were sampled from a woman aged 18-29 years in good health.

This clonotype was observed at least ten times. The chain recombines TRBV6-1 with TRBJ1-2, with no clear D. The germline V gene encodes CDR1 MNHNS and CDR2 SASEGT. This CDR3 spans 14 amino acids. With 3 bases removed from V and 0 bases from J, the gap between germline ends came to 8 bases. The CDR3 sequence is CASSEVGANYGYTF. CDR3 DNA: TGTGCCAGCAGTGAGGTGGGAGCTAACTATGGCTACACCTTC.

This clonotype came up a few times. This chain joins TRBV12-3 or TRBV12-4 and TRBJ2-1, with D unclear. Trimming shortened V by 4 bases and J by 7 bases, and 14 bases separated the two germline ends. The CDR3 loop spans 14 amino acids. The DNA for the CDR3 is TGTGCCAGCAGTTACGGTGACGGAAGTAATGAGCAGTTCTTC. Translating gives CASSYGDGSNEQFF.

This clonotype has more than one count but fewer than ten. V is TRBV5-1 and J is TRBJ1-1; no definite D call. V lost 2 bases to trimming and J lost 6 bases, with 8 bases between them. Per the germline V gene, CDR1 is SGHRS and CDR2 is YFSETQ. The CDR3 sequence is 12 residues long. The chain's CDR3 is CASSFTGAEAFF. CDR3 DNA sequence: TGCGCCAGCAGCTTCACCGGGGCTGAAGCTTTCTTT.

There are many counts of this clonotype. The chain recombines TRBV4-3 with TRBJ2-7, with TRBD2 as a possible D gene (6 bases). Germline-derived CDR1 and CDR2 are LGHNA and YSLEER. V lost 0 bases, J lost 4 bases, and 13 bases lay in between. The CDR3 has 15 residues. CDR3 in DNA: TGCGCCAGCAGCCAAGATCGTATTAGCGGTTACGAGCAGTACTTC. Its protein product is CASSQDRISGYEQYF.

The table lists this clonotype with many counts. The V call is TRBV20-1, the J call TRBJ2-5; D is ambiguous. CDR3 length equals 13 residues. V lost 6 bases and J lost 1, with 12 bases in between. In germline, CDR1 is DFQATT, CDR2 SNEGSKA (reference sequence). The CDR3 nucleotides read TGCAGTGCCCGGCGGAATCCCCAAGAGACCCAGTACTTC. Residues: CSARRNPQETQYF.

In its sample, this clonotype was seen a few times. This rearrangement joins TRBV14 to TRBJ2-7; TRBD1 or TRBD2 may be the D gene (5 bases each). Per the germline V gene, CDR1 is SGHDN and CDR2 is FVKESK. V gave up 1 base and J gave up 2 bases, with 15 bases separating them. CDR3 length: 16 amino acids. As DNA, the CDR3 is TGTGCCAGCAGCCAAGCCCGGGACCGGGGCACCTACGAGCAGTACTTC. Translation: CASSQARDRGTYEQYF.

The sample holds many counts of this clonotype. The rearrangement joins TRBV27 to TRBJ2-7; a possible D gene is TRBD1 (5 bases). The CDR3 length is 15 residues. CDR1 and CDR2 (germline): MNHEY, SMNVEV (reference sequence). Trimming removed 6 bases at V and 6 bases at J, with 21 bases between. The CDR3 reads CASSPMDIPFSEQYF. CDR3 in DNA: TGTGCCAGCAGCCCCATGGACATCCCCTTTTCCGAGCAGTACTTC.

This clonotype was seen ten or more times. V usage is TRBV3-1 and J usage is TRBJ2-1; D is uncertain. The germline CDR1 and CDR2 sequences are LGHDT and YNNKEL (reference sequence). V shed 0 bases and J shed 4 bases, with 13 bases lying between them. CDR3 length equals 16 residues. The CDR3 DNA sequence: TGTGCCAGCAGCCAAGATCAGGCTAGACTGTACAATGAGCAGTTCTTC. Translating it yields CASSQDQARLYNEQFF.

This rearrangement joins TRBV9 to TRBJ2-3, with a tentative D call TRBD1 (5 bases). The germline CDR1 and CDR2 sequences are SGDLS and YYNGEE. The V end lost 2 bases, the J end lost 2 bases, and 9 bases lay between the germline ends. This CDR3 is 14 amino acids long. The CDR3 DNA follows: TGTGCCAGCAGCGTGGGGCCCCCCACAGATACGCAGTATTTT. The encoded protein is CASSVGPPTDTQYF.

The chain combines TRBV9 with TRBJ2-6; a weak D match, TRBD2 (6 bases). Germline CDR1 SGDLS, CDR2 YYNGEE. V was clipped by 0 bases and J by 0 bases, with 7 bases between them. The CDR3 totals 16 residues. The chain's CDR3 is CASSVAGASGANVLTF. The CDR3 nucleotides are TGTGCCAGCAGCGTAGCGGGAGCCTCTGGGGCCAACGTCCTGACTTTC.

This clonotype was detected only a few times. The DNA of the CDR3 is TGTGCCAGCAGTACCGGGGCCCAGCAGTTCTTC. Protein sequence: CASSTGAQQFF. The chain has TRBV6-5 and TRBJ2-1; the D call may be TRBD1 or TRBD2 (5 bases each). Trimming removed 5 bases from V and 11 bases from J, with 10 bases in between. Germline assignment: CDR1 MNHEY and CDR2 SVGAGI. This CDR3 has 11 amino acids.

This clonotype showed up many times. The chain is built from TRBV12-3 or TRBV12-4 and TRBJ2-7; possible D gene TRBD2, 6 bases. CDR3 length: 15 amino acids. The V and J ends lost 0 bases and 3 bases respectively, with 12 bases between them. For the CDR3, the DNA is TGTGCCAGCAGTTTAGCGTCGGAGGGAGGCTACGAGCAGTACTTC. It encodes CASSLASEGGYEQYF.

This clonotype came up a few times. V is TRBV3-1 and J is TRBJ1-1, with a weak D call TRBD1 (5 bases). Germline assignment: CDR1 LGHDT and CDR2 YNNKEL (reference sequence). Trimming removed 0 bases from V and 0 bases from J, with 8 bases in between. CDR3 length: 15 residues. CDR3 DNA: TGTGCCAGCAGCCAAGAAGAGGGGCTGAACACTGAAGCTTTCTTT. Residues: CASSQEEGLNTEAFF.

This clonotype has just a few counts. CDR3 amino acids: CSASRGRAAYNEQFF. The CDR3 coding sequence is TGCAGTGCTAGCCGCGGGAGGGCCGCCTACAATGAGCAGTTCTTC. The chain combines TRBV20-1 with TRBJ2-1; TRBD2 matches at 9 bases. Germline lookup yields CDR1 DFQATT and CDR2 SNEGSKA (reference sequence). The V segment lost 3 bases and the J segment 2 bases; nucleotides outside the gene matches: 5. The CDR3 has 15 residues.

For this clonotype: This may arise from a read error, as a much more abundant clone is one base away. V and J are TRBV24-1 and TRBJ2-7; D call uncertain. Germline CDR1 reads KGHDR; CDR2 reads SFDVKD. V shed 4 bases and J shed 3 bases, with 3 bases lying between them. CDR3 length: 11 amino acids. The CDR3 here is CATSDVYEQYF. CDR3 bases: TGTGCCACCAGTGACGTCTACGAGCAGTACTTC.

This clonotype was recorded at least ten times. The chain uses TRBV10-3 and TRBJ2-1, with 11 bases fitting TRBD2. The CDR3 totals 16 residues. The V segment lost 0 bases and the J segment 2 bases; nucleotides outside the gene matches: 0. Germline CDR1 and CDR2: ENHRY and SYGVKD. The CDR3 DNA reads TGTGCCATCAGTGAGTCGACTAGCGGGGCCTACAATGAGCAGTTCTTC. It specifies CAISESTSGAYNEQFF.

This clonotype was detected many times. The V gene is TRBV7-6, the J gene TRBJ1-2; 7 positions agree with TRBD1. Germline V CDR1 and CDR2: SGHVS, FNYEAQ. CDR3 length equals 17 residues. V shed 1 base, J shed 6 bases, and the junction held 14 bases outside the gene matches. CDR3 in amino acids: CASSLVVGTDATHGYTF. As DNA, the CDR3 is TGTGCCAGCAGCTTAGTGGTAGGGACAGACGCCACACATGGCTACACCTTC. Full variable domain (remainder filled in from reference TRBV7-6 and TRBJ1-2): GAGVSQSPRYKVTKRGQDVALRCDPISGHVSLYWYRQALGQGPEFLTYFNYEAQQDKSGLPNDRFSAERPEGSISTLTIQRTEQRDSAMYRCASSLVVGTDATHGYTFGSGTRLTVV.

The sample holds a few counts of this clonotype. The rearrangement joins TRBV2 to TRBJ2-7; D possibly corresponds to TRBD2 (7 bases). CDR3 length: 15 residues. Germline V gene data show CDR1 as SNHLY and CDR2 as FYNNEI. V was shortened by 2 bases and J by 0 bases, with 11 bases between the two germline ends. The CDR3 DNA sequence: TGTGCCAGCAGTGAATCGCGGGGGCGCTCCTACGAGCAGTACTTC. Its protein is CASSESRGRSYEQYF.

The chain joins TRBV30 to TRBJ2-1; a possible D gene is TRBD1 (5 bases). CDR1 is GTSNPN and CDR2 is SVGIG in the germline V gene (reference sequence). The germline V and J ends were trimmed by 0 bases and 10 bases, with 7 bases remaining between them. The length of the CDR3 is 11 residues. For the CDR3, the DNA is TGTGCCTGGAGTGTAGGGGTGGAGCAGTTCTTC. This sequence encodes CAWSVGVEQFF.

This clonotype was detected only a few times. V and J are TRBV20-1 and TRBJ1-4; the D gene is possibly TRBD1 (5 bases). The length of the CDR3 is 14 residues. V shed 3 bases and J shed 6 bases, with 14 bases lying between them. Per the germline V gene, CDR1 is DFQATT and CDR2 is SNEGSKA (reference sequence). The CDR3 loop is CSARRDRGDEKLFF. The CDR3 DNA reads TGCAGTGCTAGGCGGGACCGGGGAGATGAAAAACTGTTTTTT.

This chain joins TRBV20-1 and TRBJ2-7; TRBD2 is a possible D gene (6 bases). The V end lost 6 bases, the J end lost 7 bases, and 19 bases lay between the germline ends. Per germline, CDR1 DFQATT and CDR2 SNEGSKA (reference sequence). This CDR3 spans 13 amino acids. The CDR3 loop is CSAIMQAAGEQYF. The CDR3 region has the DNA TGCAGTGCCATCATGCAAGCCGCGGGGGAGCAGTACTTC.

This clonotype was found many times. The CDR3 DNA is TGTGCCAGTCGGGGGCCTTACACTGAAGCTTTCTTT. This encodes CASRGPYTEAFF. The chain recombines TRBV7-9 with TRBJ1-1; the D gene is possibly TRBD1 (6 bases). V was cut by 9 bases and J by 3 bases, with 11 bases left in between. Germline-derived CDR1 and CDR2 are SEHNR and FQNEAQ (reference sequence). The length of the CDR3 is 12 residues.

The chain combines TRBV12-3 or TRBV12-4 with TRBJ1-1, with 9 bases lining up with TRBD1. This CDR3 has 12 residues. The junction had 8 bases not matched to a gene; V was cut back by 7 bases and J by 11 bases. In DNA, the CDR3 is TGTGCCAGCACCTGGACAGGGGCAGAGGCTTTCTTT. Protein product: CASTWTGAEAFF.

This clonotype was counted only a few times. This chain joins TRBV12-3 or TRBV12-4 and TRBJ2-3; weak D call: TRBD1 (5 bases). V shed 3 bases and J shed 0 bases, with 10 bases lying between them. This CDR3 is 15 amino acids long. The CDR3 DNA reads as TGTGCCAGCAGTTTGCAGGGAACTAGCACAGATACGCAGTATTTT. It translates to CASSLQGTSTDTQYF.

Only a few counts were recorded for this clonotype. V gene TRBV29-1 combines with J gene TRBJ2-1, with D perhaps TRBD1 or TRBD2 (6 bases each). Germline V gene sequence: CDR1 SQVTM, CDR2 ANQGSEA. The CDR3 spans 16 residues. The ends were cut back, 6 bases at V and 6 bases at J, with 24 bases in the middle. CDR3: CSVRDKAATVFNEQFF. CDR3 DNA sequence: TGCAGCGTGCGGGACAAGGCTGCCACTGTCTTCAATGAGCAGTTCTTC.

This clonotype was counted between two and nine times. The V call is TRBV7-3, the J call TRBJ2-1; TRBD2 is a possible D gene (5 bases). The length of the CDR3 is 16 residues. Germline lookup yields CDR1 SGHTA and CDR2 FQGTGA. The V gene lost 5 bases and the J gene lost 6 bases, with 20 bases spanning the gap. The CDR3 sequence: CASSQNGNSGSNEQFF. In DNA form, the CDR3 reads TGTGCCAGCAGCCAAAACGGGAATAGTGGGAGCAATGAGCAGTTCTTC.

This clonotype was picked up many times. The chain joins TRBV12-3 or TRBV12-4 to TRBJ2-7; D gene uncertain. The CDR3 contains 13 residues. V lost 4 bases and J 3 bases, leaving 10 bases between the germline ends. The CDR3: CASSYQPHYEQYF. The CDR3 nucleotides are TGTGCCAGCAGTTATCAGCCTCACTACGAGCAGTACTTC.

This clonotype was seen a few times. This chain uses TRBV12-3 or TRBV12-4 with TRBJ2-2; 7 bases agree with TRBD2. V dropped 7 bases and J dropped 8; count of bases not matched to a gene: 7. This CDR3 has 13 amino acids. Written as DNA, the CDR3 is TGTGCCAGCAAAGACGGGAGGTCAGGGGAGCTGTTTTTT. Its protein is CASKDGRSGELFF.

The chain is built from TRBV4-1 and TRBJ2-1, with a weak D call TRBD2 (6 bases). V lost 5 bases and J lost 5, with 22 bases in between. Per germline, CDR1 MGHRA and CDR2 YSYEKL. CDR3 length equals 17 residues. Here the CDR3 reads CASSAQIWAGYDNEQFF. CDR3 DNA: TGCGCCAGCAGCGCCCAAATATGGGCGGGATACGACAATGAGCAGTTCTTC.

V gene TRBV7-6 combines with J gene TRBJ2-1; tentatively, D is TRBD2 (5 bases). The CDR3 sequence is 15 residues long. CDR1 SGHVS and CDR2 FNYEAQ come from the germline V gene. V shed 1 base and J shed 6 bases, with 13 bases lying between them. The CDR3 protein is CASSLGPAETNEQFF. CDR3 sequence (DNA): TGTGCCAGCAGCTTAGGCCCAGCGGAGACCAATGAGCAGTTCTTC.

This clonotype was counted ten times or more. The CDR3 nucleotides are TGCAGTGCTAGAGAATCTAGCGGAGCTATCCAAGAGACCCAGTACTTC. This gives the protein CSARESSGAIQETQYF. J is TRBJ2-5 and V is TRBV20-1; 7 bases align to TRBD2. The germline V gene has CDR1 DFQATT and CDR2 SNEGSKA (reference sequence). Unmatched junction bases numbered 8, after V lost 0 bases and J lost 1 base. The CDR3 contains 16 residues.

This clonotype was detected many times. The chain links TRBV6-4 to TRBJ2-5; D perhaps matches TRBD2 (6 bases). The germline V and J ends were trimmed by 5 bases and 2 bases, with 9 bases remaining between them. CDR1 is MRHNA, CDR2 SNTAGT, per germline. CDR3 length: 13 amino acids. The CDR3 DNA reads as TGTGCCAGCAGTCGGGAGCCTCAAGAGACCCAGTACTTC. It translates to CASSREPQETQYF.